This TCR beta chain derives from a study of beta chain features in type 1 diabetes. The wider study: Cell yields, gender and age were comparable in patients and healthy donors.

Points from the study as a whole: All four CD4+ subsets from Type 1 diabetes patients carried moderately but significantly shorter TCRB CDR3s.

Every bit of the isolated RNA underwent reverse transcription, so sequencing read expressed TCRB transcripts. Naive, central memory and regulatory T cell samples averaged about 3.57 million reads. Assay used: immunoSEQ multiplex PCR; TCRdb lists only in-frame clones, some missing. The sample gives 250,000 to 300,000 clones, 20% to 25% of which show up once; about 0.012% is in the top ten. Details on this clone: Its antigen remains unidentified.

Purity of each sorted population was above 95%. Germline values: CDR1 SNHLY, CDR2 FYNNEI. V was trimmed by 7 bases and J by 5 bases, leaving 6 bases between them. CDR3 length: 11 residues. The sequence derives from a woman aged 25 to 39 with type 1 diabetes. The chain is built from TRBV2 and TRBJ2-4, with a possible D match to TRBD1 (5 bases). The material sequenced was naive CD4+ T cells from blood. This CDR3 is CASKQENIQYF. The DNA for the CDR3 is TGTGCCAGCAAACAGGAAAACATTCAGTACTTC.